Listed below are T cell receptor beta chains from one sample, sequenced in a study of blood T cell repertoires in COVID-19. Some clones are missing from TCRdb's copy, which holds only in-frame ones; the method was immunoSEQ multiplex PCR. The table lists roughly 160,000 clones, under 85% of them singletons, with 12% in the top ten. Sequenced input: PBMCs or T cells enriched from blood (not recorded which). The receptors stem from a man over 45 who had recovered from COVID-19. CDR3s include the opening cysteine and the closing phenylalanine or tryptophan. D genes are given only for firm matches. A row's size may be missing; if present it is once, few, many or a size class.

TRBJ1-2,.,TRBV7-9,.,CASSPQGEVYGYTF,TGTGCCAGCAGCCCTCAGGGCGAGGTCTATGGCTACACCTTC
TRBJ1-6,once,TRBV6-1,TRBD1,CASSEQTTGGNSPLHF,TGTGCCAGCAGTGAACAAACTACAGGGGGTAATTCACCCCTCCACTTT
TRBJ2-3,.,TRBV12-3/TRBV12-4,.,CASKYRETDTQYF,TGTGCCAGCAAATACAGGGAGACAGATACGCAGTATTTT
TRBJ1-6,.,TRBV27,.,CASTPGDRPNSPLHF,TGTGCCAGCACCCCGGGAGACAGACCAAATTCACCCCTCCACTTT
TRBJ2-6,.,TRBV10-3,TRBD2,CAISGREGFSGANVLTF,TGTGCCATCAGTGGGCGGGAGGGGTTCTCTGGGGCCAACGTCCTGACTTTC
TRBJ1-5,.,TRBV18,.,CASSPFTGDNQPQHF,TGTGCCAGCTCACCCTTCACAGGAGACAATCAGCCCCAGCATTTT
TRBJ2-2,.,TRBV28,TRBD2,CASTGGGRTGELFF,TGTGCCAGCACCGGCGGCGGGAGGACCGGGGAGCTGTTTTTT
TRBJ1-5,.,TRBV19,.,CASSAKSVSNQPQHF,TGTGCCAGTAGTGCTAAGTCGGTTAGCAATCAGCCCCAGCATTTT
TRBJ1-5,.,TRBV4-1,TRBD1,CASSHGDRLNQPQHF,TGCGCCAGCAGCCATGGGGACAGGCTCAATCAGCCCCAGCATTTT
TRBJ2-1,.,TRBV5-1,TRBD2,CASRWSGGDNEQFF,TGCGCCAGCAGGTGGAGCGGGGGGGACAATGAGCAGTTCTTC
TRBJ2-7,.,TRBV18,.,CASSLRQTPSYEQYF,TGTGCCAGCTCACTTAGACAGACCCCCTCCTACGAGCAGTACTTC
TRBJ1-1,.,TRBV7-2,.,CASSPGSRRNTEAFF,TGTGCCAGCAGCCCCGGGAGCAGGAGGAACACTGAAGCTTTCTTT
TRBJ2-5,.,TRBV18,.,CASSPPNGETQYF,TGTGCCAGCTCACCGCCTAATGGAGAGACCCAGTACTTC
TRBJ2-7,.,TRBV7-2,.,CASRSSGGAEQYF,TGTGCCAGCAGATCCTCGGGGGGCGCCGAGCAGTACTTC
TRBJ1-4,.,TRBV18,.,CASSSQGSANEKLFF,TGTGCCAGCTCGTCCCAGGGTAGTGCTAATGAAAAACTGTTTTTT
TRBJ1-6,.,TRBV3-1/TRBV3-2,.,CASSQDLGGRGNSPLHF,TGTGCCAGCAGCCAAGATTTGGGTGGCCGAGGAAATTCACCCCTCCACTTT
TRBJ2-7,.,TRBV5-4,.,CASSPKRGIHEQYF,TGTGCCAGCAGCCCCAAAAGGGGGATCCACGAGCAGTACTTC
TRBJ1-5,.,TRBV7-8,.,CASSSQEDQPQHF,TGTGCCAGCAGCTCCCAGGAGGATCAGCCCCAGCATTTT
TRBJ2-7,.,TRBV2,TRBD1,CASIQGDRRQQYF,TGTGCCAGCATCCAGGGGGACCGCCGTCAGCAGTACTTC
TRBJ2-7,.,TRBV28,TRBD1,CASSFLGQGPTYEQYF,TGTGCCAGCAGTTTCCTAGGACAGGGACCGACCTACGAGCAGTACTTC
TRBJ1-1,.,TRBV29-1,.,CSVARGVTEAFF,TGCAGCGTCGCCAGGGGAGTCACTGAAGCTTTCTTT
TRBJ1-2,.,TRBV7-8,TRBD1,CASSLSGQGTGGYTF,TGTGCCAGCAGCTTATCGGGACAGGGTACCGGTGGCTACACCTTC
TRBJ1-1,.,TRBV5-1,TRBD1,CASSSGQGARGTEAFF,TGCGCCAGCAGCTCAGGACAGGGGGCGAGGGGCACTGAAGCTTTCTTT
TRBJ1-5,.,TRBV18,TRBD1,CASSPNGQDSNQPQHF,TGTGCCAGCTCACCAAACGGACAGGATAGCAATCAGCCCCAGCATTTT
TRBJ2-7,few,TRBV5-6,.,CASSLDEGYEQYF,TGTGCCAGCAGCTTGGACGAGGGATACGAGCAGTACTTC
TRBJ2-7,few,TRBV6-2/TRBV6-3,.,CASSPAALAVYEQYF,TGTGCCAGCAGCCCAGCGGCACTAGCTGTCTACGAGCAGTACTTC
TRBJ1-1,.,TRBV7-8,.,CASSFQGGTEAFF,TGTGCCAGCAGCTTTCAGGGAGGGACTGAAGCTTTCTTT
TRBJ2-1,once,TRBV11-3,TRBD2,CASSLPSGGHNEQFF,TGTGCCAGCAGCCTCCCTAGCGGGGGGCACAATGAGCAGTTCTTC
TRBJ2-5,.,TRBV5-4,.,CASSPAGYEIQYF,TGTGCCAGCAGCCCGGCAGGGTATGAGATCCAGTACTTC
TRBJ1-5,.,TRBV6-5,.,CASSLTFNQPQHF,TGTGCCAGCAGTCTGACTTTCAATCAGCCCCAGCATTTT
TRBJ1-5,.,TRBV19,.,CATGQRGNQPQHF,TGTGCCACCGGACAGCGAGGCAATCAGCCCCAGCATTTT
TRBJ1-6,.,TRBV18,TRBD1,CASSPETGGERASPLHF,TGTGCCAGCTCACCAGAGACAGGGGGAGAGAGGGCTTCACCCCTCCACTTT
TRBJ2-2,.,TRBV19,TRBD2,CASSKGLATGELFF,TGTGCCAGTAGTAAGGGACTAGCCACCGGGGAGCTGTTTTTT
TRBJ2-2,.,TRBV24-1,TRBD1,CATSRDSPATGELFF,TGTGCCACGAGCCGGGACAGCCCGGCCACCGGGGAGCTGTTTTTT
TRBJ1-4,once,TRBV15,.,CATSRLAQGLGEKLFF,TGTGCCACCAGCAGGCTTGCGCAGGGGTTGGGTGAAAAACTGTTTTTT
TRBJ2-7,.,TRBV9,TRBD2,CASSVDSGGSSYEQYF,TGTGCCAGCAGCGTGGATAGCGGGGGTAGCTCCTACGAGCAGTACTTC
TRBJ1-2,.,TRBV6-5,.,CASSYSKKLYGYTF,TGTGCCAGCAGTTACTCGAAGAAGCTCTATGGCTACACCTTC
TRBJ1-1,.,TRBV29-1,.,CSSLMGRTEAFF,TGCAGCTCACTAATGGGGCGTACTGAAGCTTTCTTT
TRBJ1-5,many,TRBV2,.,CASSGGSYSNQPQHF,TGTGCCAGCAGTGGGGGCTCCTATAGCAATCAGCCCCAGCATTTT
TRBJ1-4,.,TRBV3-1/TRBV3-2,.,CASSLAGWEKLFF,TGTGCCAGCAGCCTTGCGGGGTGGGAAAAACTGTTTTTT
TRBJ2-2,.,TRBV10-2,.,CASKLGGTGELFF,TGCGCCAGCAAACTCGGGGGCACCGGGGAGCTGTTTTTT
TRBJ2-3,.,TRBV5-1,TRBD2,CASSLIAGFTDTQYF,TGCGCCAGCAGTTTGATAGCGGGGTTCACAGATACGCAGTATTTT
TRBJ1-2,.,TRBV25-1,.,CASSPGPPKGYTF,TGTGCCAGCAGTCCAGGCCCCCCGAAAGGCTACACCTTC
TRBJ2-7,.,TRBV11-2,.,CASSLDRSTYEQYF,TGTGCCAGCAGCTTAGACAGGTCTACCTACGAGCAGTACTTC
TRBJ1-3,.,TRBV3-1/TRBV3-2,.,CASSPNGGGNTIYF,TGTGCCAGCAGCCCGAACGGGGGTGGAAACACCATATATTTT
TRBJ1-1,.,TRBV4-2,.,CASSQDPWTDGRTLKLF,TGTGCCAGCAGCCAAGATCCGTGGACAGATGGTCGAACACTGAAGCTTTTT
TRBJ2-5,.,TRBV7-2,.,CASSLFQGKQETQYF,TGTGCCAGCAGCTTGTTCCAGGGGAAACAAGAGACCCAGTACTTC
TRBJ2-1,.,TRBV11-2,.,CASSPGLLNEQFF,TGTGCCAGCAGCCCCGGACTTCTCAATGAGCAGTTCTTC
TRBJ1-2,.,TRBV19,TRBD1,CASSISRGQRGYTF,TGTGCCAGTAGTATAAGCAGGGGGCAGAGGGGCTACACCTTC
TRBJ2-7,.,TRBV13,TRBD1,CASSIGTGALPEQYF,TGTGCCAGCAGCATCGGGACAGGCGCCCTTCCCGAGCAGTACTTC